The 25 T cell receptor beta chains given below trace back to one sample, sequenced in a study of T-cell reconstitution after alpha-beta-depleted transplantation in children. Unique molecular identifiers were used to barcode this TCRbeta library. MiXCR was run by TCRdb on the PCR reads, yielding one entry per CDR3 protein. There are under 850,000 distinct CDR3 sequences in the sample; around 13% occur only once, and 0.79% lies in the top ten. The sample consisted of PBMCs, taken before TCRalphabeta/CD19-depleted stem cell transplant. The origin of the receptors is a girl aged 2-10 years with congenital amegakaryocytic thrombocytopenia, due to receive a stem cell transplant.

Ten or more counts support this clonotype. The chain couples TRBV9 to TRBJ2-1; perhaps TRBD2 as D (5 bases). Trimming took 0 bases from V and 6 from J, leaving 13 bases between them. In germline, CDR1 is SGDLS, CDR2 YYNGEE. The CDR3 has 15 residues. CDR3 residues: CASSVEFRTGNEQFF. The CDR3 DNA follows: TGTGCCAGCAGCGTAGAATTTCGGACTGGCAATGAGCAGTTCTTC.

This clonotype was recorded at least ten times. V gene TRBV7-9 combines with J gene TRBJ2-1, with 11 bases matching TRBD2. The V segment lost 1 base and the J segment 6 bases; nucleotides outside the gene matches: 2. Germline values: CDR1 SEHNR, CDR2 FQNEAQ (reference sequence). The length of the CDR3 is 15 residues. CDR3 nucleotide sequence: TGTGCCAGCAGCTTAGTTAGCGGGAGGGCCAATGAGCAGTTCTTC. Protein: CASSLVSGRANEQFF.

This clonotype appeared many times. This chain connects TRBV5-1 to TRBJ2-1; TRBD1 matches at 8 bases. V lost 4 bases to trimming and J lost 9 bases; unmatched junction nucleotides: 6. The CDR3 runs 13 residues. The V gene's germline CDR1 is SGHRS and CDR2 YFSETQ. The chain's CDR3 is CASSAPGQGEQFF. Written as DNA, the CDR3 is TGCGCCAGCAGCGCGCCAGGACAGGGTGAGCAGTTCTTC.

This clonotype came up a few times. The rearrangement uses TRBV29-1 and TRBJ2-5; D is undetermined. V gave up 2 bases and J gave up 4 bases, with 11 bases separating them. This CDR3 is built from 13 residues. Germline CDR1 is SQVTM and CDR2 is ANQGSEA. The CDR3 DNA reads as TGCAGCGTTGAAATGGACCCGAGAGAGACCCAGTACTTC. Protein sequence: CSVEMDPRETQYF.

This clonotype was seen a few times. J is TRBJ2-3 and V is TRBV5-1; D is perhaps TRBD1 or TRBD2 (6 bases each). CDR1 is SGHRS and CDR2 is YFSETQ in the germline V gene. CDR3 length: 15 residues. The V end lost 3 bases, the J end lost 4 bases, and 15 bases lay between the germline ends. The CDR3 protein is CASSSVQGGPDTQYF. DNA for the CDR3: TGCGCCAGCAGCTCGGTACAGGGAGGACCAGATACGCAGTATTTT.

Many counts were recorded for this clonotype. The CDR3 here is CASSLGGGGWGDTQYF. CDR3 nucleotides: TGTGCCAGCAGCTTGGGGGGAGGGGGCTGGGGAGATACGCAGTATTTT. The chain employs TRBV5-4 and TRBJ2-3, with D perhaps assigned TRBD1 or TRBD2 (7 bases each). Per the germline V gene, CDR1 is SGHNT and CDR2 is YYREEE (reference sequence). This CDR3 region has 16 residues. V was clipped by 0 bases and J by 5 bases, with 16 bases between them.

The genes are TRBV14 and TRBJ1-2; unclear D gene. This CDR3 is 14 amino acids long. Germline CDR1 is SGHDN and CDR2 is FVKESK. Trimming took 3 bases from V and 4 from J, leaving 12 bases between them. The CDR3 sequence: CASSHTSSSYGYTF. CDR3 coding DNA: TGTGCCAGCAGCCATACCAGTTCAAGCTATGGCTACACCTTC.

This clonotype occurred many times. The chain uses TRBV12-3 or TRBV12-4 and TRBJ1-2, with D possibly matching TRBD1 (5 bases). Trimming removed 2 bases from V and 2 bases from J, with 12 bases in between. The CDR3 has 15 amino acids. The CDR3 nucleotides read TGTGCCAGCAGTTTAACGACCTCAGGGAACTATGGCTACACCTTC. As protein: CASSLTTSGNYGYTF.

This clonotype has at least ten counts. The chain couples TRBV29-1 to TRBJ2-1; TRBD2 matches at 11 bases. V shed 2 bases, J shed 1 base, and the junction held 7 bases outside the gene matches. The CDR3 length is 17 residues. Germline V gives CDR1 SQVTM, CDR2 ANQGSEA. CDR3 nucleotides: TGCAGCGTTGAACCCGGACTAGCGGGTGTGTCCTACAATGAGCAGTTCTTC. This gives the protein CSVEPGLAGVSYNEQFF.

This clonotype has at least ten counts. The rearrangement links TRBV20-1 to TRBJ2-7, with TRBD1 identical over 10 bases. The CDR3 runs to 16 residues. Per germline, CDR1 DFQATT and CDR2 SNEGSKA (reference sequence). The J segment lost 3 bases and the V segment lost 5 bases, leaving 13 bases of the junction unmatched. CDR3 sequence (DNA): TGCAGTGCTGGGGACTCGGCCGGGACAGGGGACTACGAGCAGTACTTC. Its translation: CSAGDSAGTGDYEQYF.

The gene calls are TRBV20-1 and TRBJ2-7; D remains ambiguous. The germline gives CDR1 DFQATT, CDR2 SNEGSKA (reference sequence). The V gene lost 3 bases and the J gene lost 4 bases, with 7 bases spanning the gap. The CDR3 extends over 11 amino acids. The CDR3 bases are TGCAGTGCTAGTAAATCTTACGAGCAGTACTTC. Encoded protein: CSASKSYEQYF.

This clonotype was counted ten times or more. The gene calls are TRBV5-6 and TRBJ2-1, with a tentative D call TRBD2 (6 bases). The V end lost 4 bases, the J end lost 3 bases, and 17 bases lay between the germline ends. Germline V lookup: CDR1 SGHDT, CDR2 YYEEEE. The CDR3 covers 16 residues. The CDR3, as DNA: TGTGCCAGCAGCGGAGGGGTATTCCCAGGCTACAATGAGCAGTTCTTC. It codes for CASSGGVFPGYNEQFF.

This clonotype occurred many times. CDR3 region: CATSASTGVNSPLHF. The CDR3 DNA is TGTGCCACCAGCGCTTCGACAGGGGTTAATTCACCCCTCCACTTT. The chain has TRBV15 and TRBJ1-6; 8 positions match TRBD1. The J segment lost 6 bases and the V segment lost 5 bases, leaving 6 bases of the junction unmatched. Germline loops: CDR1 LNHNV, CDR2 YYDKDF (reference sequence). CDR3 length: 15 residues.

This clonotype was picked up many times. V and J are TRBV4-1 and TRBJ2-7; D is unclear. This CDR3 region has 14 residues. Germline loops: CDR1 MGHRA, CDR2 YSYEKL. The V gene lost 1 base and the J gene lost 0 bases, with 7 bases spanning the gap. CDR3 sequence reads: CASSQVGRSYEQYF. The CDR3 bases are TGCGCCAGCAGCCAAGTAGGTCGCTCCTACGAGCAGTACTTC.

The chain carries TRBV10-2 and TRBJ1-3, with D tentatively TRBD1 (5 bases). V gave up 4 bases and J gave up 4 bases, with 11 bases separating them. The germline gives CDR1 WSHSY, CDR2 SAAADI. This CDR3 contains 14 residues. CDR3 DNA sequence: TGCGCCAGCAGTGGTTCTGGGGACGGAAACACCATATATTTT. Residues: CASSGSGDGNTIYF.

This clonotype appeared a few times. The chain employs TRBV5-1 and TRBJ2-2, with D maybe TRBD2 (5 bases). V shed 1 base and J shed 3 bases, with 7 bases lying between them. Germline V gene data show CDR1 as SGHRS and CDR2 as YFSETQ. The CDR3 sequence is 14 residues long. The CDR3 is CASSLTSHTGELFF. CDR3 sequence (DNA): TGCGCCAGCAGCTTGACTAGTCACACCGGGGAGCTGTTTTTT.

The rearrangement uses TRBV27 and TRBJ2-7, with 7 bases that match TRBD2. The CDR3 covers 11 residues. Per germline, CDR1 MNHEY and CDR2 SMNVEV (reference sequence). The J segment lost 6 bases and the V segment lost 5 bases, leaving 1 base of the junction unmatched. CDR3 sequence: CASSGGGEQYF. Here the CDR3 DNA reads TGTGCCAGCAGTGGCGGGGGCGAGCAGTACTTC.

This clonotype occurred many times. V gene TRBV4-2 combines with J gene TRBJ2-7, with D unresolved. Germline-derived CDR1 and CDR2 are LGHNA and YNFKEQ. The CDR3 is 16 amino acids. V dropped 0 bases and J dropped 5 bases, with 17 bases sitting between them. Here the CDR3 DNA reads TGTGCCAGCAGCCAAGATTTCTATCGTAACCTAGACGAGCAGTACTTC. This codes for CASSQDFYRNLDEQYF.

Many counts were recorded for this clonotype. The rearrangement joins TRBV4-2 to TRBJ2-1, with 8 bases matching TRBD1. This CDR3 contains 16 residues. V shed 0 bases, J shed 3 bases, and the junction held 4 bases outside the gene matches. CDR1 and CDR2 (germline): LGHNA, YNFKEQ. The CDR3 DNA is TGTGCCAGCAGCCAAGAGTCAGGACAGGGCTACAATGAGCAGTTCTTC. Its protein product is CASSQESGQGYNEQFF.

The V call is TRBV5-5, the J call TRBJ2-7; tentatively, D is TRBD1 (6 bases). Looked up from germline, CDR1 is SGHKS and CDR2 is YYEKEE (reference sequence). The CDR3 runs 17 residues. The V end lost 2 bases, the J end lost 7 bases, and 25 bases lay between the germline ends. The CDR3 region has the DNA TGTGCCAGCAGCTTACTACTATCCGGGACAAGAAGTGGGGAGCAGTACTTC. Translating gives CASSLLLSGTRSGEQYF. The whole variable domain, remainder taken from reference TRBV5-5 and TRBJ2-7, is DAGVTQSPTHLIKTRGQQVTLRCSPISGHKSVSWYQQVLGQGPQFIFQYYEKEERGRGNFPDRFSARQFPNYSSELNVNALLLGDSALYLCASSLLLSGTRSGEQYFGPGTRLTVT.

This clonotype was picked up many times. The chain has TRBV15 and TRBJ2-3; a weak D match, TRBD2 (5 bases). This CDR3 has 13 residues. Germline V CDR1 and CDR2: LNHNV, YYDKDF (reference sequence). V was pared by 10 bases and J by 0 bases, with 11 bases between. CDR3 nucleotides: TGTGCCAGCACGGGATTAAGCACAGATACGCAGTATTTT. This codes for CASTGLSTDTQYF.

A remark on this clonotype: The junction departs from germline at one end; a sequencing error may be responsible. The J gene is TRBJ2-3, the V gene TRBV20-1; D unclear. The germline gives CDR1 DFQATT, CDR2 SNEGSKA (reference sequence). This CDR3 has 11 amino acids. The CDR3 DNA is TGCAGTTCGAATCTTCAAGATACGCAGTCTTTT. Translated: CSSNLQDTQSF.

This clonotype appeared many times. The rearrangement links TRBV3-1 to TRBJ2-7, with 7 bases identical to TRBD1. Germline CDR1 LGHDT, CDR2 YNNKEL (reference sequence). The CDR3 sequence is 14 residues long. J lost 2 bases, V lost 4 bases, and 5 bases had no gene match. The DNA of the CDR3 is TGTGCCAGCAGCCGCTCGGGACAGCCCTACGAGCAGTACTTC. This encodes CASSRSGQPYEQYF.

The chain employs TRBV10-3 and TRBJ2-1, with D uncertain. CDR3 length: 16 residues. CDR1 and CDR2 (germline): ENHRY, SYGVKD. Between the trimmed V and J ends, which lost 2 bases and 5 bases, there was a span of 16 bases. The CDR3 sequence: CAISELETYADNEQFF. CDR3 nucleotides: TGTGCCATCAGTGAGCTAGAGACCTACGCGGACAATGAGCAGTTCTTC.

The V gene is TRBV4-1, the J gene TRBJ2-1; TRBD1 or TRBD2 may be the D gene (5 bases each). With 2 bases removed from V and 4 bases from J, the gap between germline ends came to 9 bases. CDR3 length: 14 residues. Per germline, CDR1 MGHRA and CDR2 YSYEKL. The CDR3 is CASSQRDVYNEQFF. In DNA, the CDR3 is TGCGCCAGCAGCCAAAGGGACGTGTACAATGAGCAGTTCTTC.